This is a list of T cell receptor beta chains from one sample in a study of Graves' ophthalmopathy and Graves' hyperthyroidism. From the multiplex PCR reads, TCRdb called clonotypes with MiXCR, one entry per CDR3 protein. The sample yields about 210,000 distinct CDR3 sequences, under 30% seen once. The sequenced sample was peripheral blood. All receptors come from a man aged 50-60 years with Graves' ophthalmopathy. Both conserved end residues are trimmed from each CDR3. Fields, in order: V gene, CDR3 length, D gene, CDR3 protein. The D gene is left open where the match is weak.

V gene: TRBV7-9
CDR3 length: 13
D gene: TRBD1
CDR3 protein: ASSYGQGANQPQH

V gene: TRBV19
CDR3 length: 14
D gene: NA
CDR3 protein: ASSTGGAGGTGELF

V gene: TRBV18
CDR3 length: 12
D gene: NA
CDR3 protein: ASSPEVLGQPQH

V gene: TRBV4-1
CDR3 length: 17
D gene: NA
CDR3 protein: ASSQERGMWTDNTGELF

V gene: TRBV6-5
CDR3 length: 13
D gene: NA
CDR3 protein: ASRPWGDSSYEQY

V gene: TRBV12-3/TRBV12-4
CDR3 length: 14
D gene: TRBD1
CDR3 protein: ASSSFRDREGETQY

V gene: TRBV2
CDR3 length: 12
D gene: NA
CDR3 protein: ASSAGGSTGPQH

V gene: TRBV24-1
CDR3 length: 12
D gene: TRBD2
CDR3 protein: AVHSGRPGETQY

V gene: TRBV29-1
CDR3 length: 10
D gene: NA
CDR3 protein: SVEELRVGYT

V gene: TRBV18
CDR3 length: 11
D gene: NA
CDR3 protein: ASSPDSSYEQY

V gene: TRBV12-3/TRBV12-4
CDR3 length: 12
D gene: TRBD2
CDR3 protein: ASSFGLAGETQY

V gene: TRBV7-2
CDR3 length: 12
D gene: TRBD1
CDR3 protein: ASSSGQGFDEQY

V gene: TRBV6-2/TRBV6-3
CDR3 length: 13
D gene: TRBD1
CDR3 protein: ASRLQGAGNSPLH

V gene: TRBV11-2
CDR3 length: 16
D gene: TRBD1
CDR3 protein: ASSWRGDRDRGPGELF

V gene: TRBV27
CDR3 length: 10
D gene: NA
CDR3 protein: ASSYLGGEAF

V gene: TRBV6-2/TRBV6-3
CDR3 length: 13
D gene: NA
CDR3 protein: ASSYSRHQQETQY

V gene: TRBV4-1
CDR3 length: 14
D gene: NA
CDR3 protein: ASSQDRDGGTYEQY

V gene: TRBV6-5
CDR3 length: 13
D gene: TRBD1
CDR3 protein: ASSLRDRAQLEQY

V gene: TRBV6-5
CDR3 length: 10
D gene: TRBD1
CDR3 protein: ASSYSGQGAF

V gene: TRBV20-1
CDR3 length: 12
D gene: TRBD1
CDR3 protein: SAARTGTGAGYT

V gene: TRBV28
CDR3 length: 14
D gene: TRBD2
CDR3 protein: ASTPTGTSGRETQY

V gene: TRBV11-2
CDR3 length: 14
D gene: NA
CDR3 protein: ASSRMASRLPYDQY

V gene: TRBV11-2
CDR3 length: 10
D gene: NA
CDR3 protein: ASSPQRETQY

V gene: TRBV6-1
CDR3 length: 12
D gene: NA
CDR3 protein: ASSEAARGQPQH

V gene: TRBV29-1
CDR3 length: 11
D gene: NA
CDR3 protein: SVEVQGSYEQY

V gene: TRBV7-9
CDR3 length: 13
D gene: TRBD1
CDR3 protein: ASSIPGQGNYEQY

V gene: TRBV19
CDR3 length: 15
D gene: NA
CDR3 protein: ASSGAGGGYNNQPQH

V gene: TRBV6-1
CDR3 length: 14
D gene: NA
CDR3 protein: ASSPRYETAQETQY

V gene: TRBV27
CDR3 length: 21
D gene: NA
CDR3 protein: ASSFGPLGSLIRQRRRLSPLH

V gene: TRBV24-1
CDR3 length: 11
D gene: NA
CDR3 protein: ATSDGEHYEQY

V gene: TRBV7-9
CDR3 length: 12
D gene: NA
CDR3 protein: ASSYSYYNSPLH

V gene: TRBV11-2
CDR3 length: 14
D gene: NA
CDR3 protein: ASSLGSSAFNQPQH

V gene: TRBV5-1
CDR3 length: 12
D gene: NA
CDR3 protein: ASSEDNGNYGYT

V gene: TRBV12-3/TRBV12-4
CDR3 length: 12
D gene: TRBD1
CDR3 protein: ASRPTGVNTEAF

V gene: TRBV11-2
CDR3 length: 12
D gene: NA
CDR3 protein: ASTRDRTVGIQY

V gene: TRBV6-1
CDR3 length: 14
D gene: TRBD1
CDR3 protein: ASTTGQGAGTGELF

V gene: TRBV12-3/TRBV12-4
CDR3 length: 10
D gene: NA
CDR3 protein: ASNLGRETQY

V gene: TRBV29-1
CDR3 length: 12
D gene: TRBD2
CDR3 protein: SVGSGRAGETQY

V gene: TRBV11-2
CDR3 length: 12
D gene: NA
CDR3 protein: ASSLGVGGTEAF

V gene: TRBV12-3/TRBV12-4
CDR3 length: 12
D gene: TRBD2
CDR3 protein: ASSLSGRSYEQY

V gene: TRBV20-1
CDR3 length: 11
D gene: NA
CDR3 protein: SARAQSKYEQY

V gene: TRBV15
CDR3 length: 13
D gene: NA
CDR3 protein: ATSSQDPHQETQY

V gene: TRBV7-8
CDR3 length: 16
D gene: TRBD2
CDR3 protein: ASSLQYGTRRNTGELF

V gene: TRBV19
CDR3 length: 11
D gene: TRBD1
CDR3 protein: ASTPGQVETQY

V gene: TRBV28
CDR3 length: 13
D gene: TRBD2
CDR3 protein: ASSPIAGGPYEQY

V gene: TRBV6-5
CDR3 length: 13
D gene: TRBD2
CDR3 protein: ASSYIGAGEETQY

V gene: TRBV11-3
CDR3 length: 11
D gene: TRBD2
CDR3 protein: ATEGTSGNEQY

V gene: TRBV28
CDR3 length: 11
D gene: TRBD2
CDR3 protein: ASSSRGGLKQY

V gene: TRBV20-1
CDR3 length: 11
D gene: TRBD2
CDR3 protein: SARGAGAETQY

V gene: TRBV6-1
CDR3 length: 10
D gene: NA
CDR3 protein: ASTTPSLRAF

V gene: TRBV25-1
CDR3 length: 13
D gene: NA
CDR3 protein: ASSEYGARVFLLH

V gene: TRBV12-3/TRBV12-4
CDR3 length: 12
D gene: TRBD2
CDR3 protein: ASSGTSSTGELF

V gene: TRBV12-3/TRBV12-4
CDR3 length: 12
D gene: TRBD1
CDR3 protein: ASRDRGLGTEAF

V gene: TRBV2
CDR3 length: 12
D gene: TRBD1
CDR3 protein: AIIGTASNYGYT

V gene: TRBV3-1
CDR3 length: 13
D gene: NA
CDR3 protein: ASSQVGQGQETQY

V gene: TRBV6-2/TRBV6-3
CDR3 length: 13
D gene: NA
CDR3 protein: ASRLGGVRTGELF

V gene: TRBV6-1
CDR3 length: 13
D gene: NA
CDR3 protein: ASTPGEGGPGELF

V gene: TRBV19
CDR3 length: 12
D gene: NA
CDR3 protein: ASSITDSNQPQH

V gene: TRBV12-5
CDR3 length: 13
D gene: NA
CDR3 protein: ASGTGEYGEETQY